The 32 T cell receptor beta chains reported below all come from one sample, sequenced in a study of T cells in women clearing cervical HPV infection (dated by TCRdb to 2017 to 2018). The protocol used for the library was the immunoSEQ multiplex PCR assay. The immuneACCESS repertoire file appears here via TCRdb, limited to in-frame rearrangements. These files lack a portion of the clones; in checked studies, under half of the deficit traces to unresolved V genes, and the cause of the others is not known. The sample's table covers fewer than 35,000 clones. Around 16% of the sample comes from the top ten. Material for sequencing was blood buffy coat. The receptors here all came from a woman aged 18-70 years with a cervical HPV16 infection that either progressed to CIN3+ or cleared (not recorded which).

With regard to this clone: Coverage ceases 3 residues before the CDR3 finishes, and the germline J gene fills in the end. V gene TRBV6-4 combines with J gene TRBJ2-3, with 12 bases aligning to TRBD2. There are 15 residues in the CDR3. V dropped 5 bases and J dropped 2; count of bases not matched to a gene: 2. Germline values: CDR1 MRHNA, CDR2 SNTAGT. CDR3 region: CASSRTSGDTDTQYF. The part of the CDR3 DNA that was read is TGTGCCAGCAGTAGGACTAGCGGGGACACAGATACG.

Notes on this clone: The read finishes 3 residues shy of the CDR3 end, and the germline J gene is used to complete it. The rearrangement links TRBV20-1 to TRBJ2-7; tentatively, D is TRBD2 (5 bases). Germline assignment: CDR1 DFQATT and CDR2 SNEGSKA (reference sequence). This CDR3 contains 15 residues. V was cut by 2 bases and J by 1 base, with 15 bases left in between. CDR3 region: CSARPKQEASYEQYF. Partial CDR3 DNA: TGCAGTGCTAGACCCAAGCAGGAGGCGTCCTACGAG.

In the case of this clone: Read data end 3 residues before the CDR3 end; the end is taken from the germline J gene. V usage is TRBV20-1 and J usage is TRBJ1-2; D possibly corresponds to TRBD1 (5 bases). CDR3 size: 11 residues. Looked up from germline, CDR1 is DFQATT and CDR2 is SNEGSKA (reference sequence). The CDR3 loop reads CSARSGSGYTF. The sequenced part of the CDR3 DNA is TGCAGTGCTAGGTCAGGGTCCGGC.

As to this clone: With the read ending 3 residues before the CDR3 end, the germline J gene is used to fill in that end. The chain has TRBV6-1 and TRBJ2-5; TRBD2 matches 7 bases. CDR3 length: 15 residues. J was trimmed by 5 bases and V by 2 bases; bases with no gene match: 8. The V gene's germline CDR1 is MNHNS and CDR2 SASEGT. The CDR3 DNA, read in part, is TGTGCCAGCAGTGAATCGGCTAGCGGTTGGGAGACC. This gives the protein CASSESASGWET. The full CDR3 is CASSESASGWETQYF.

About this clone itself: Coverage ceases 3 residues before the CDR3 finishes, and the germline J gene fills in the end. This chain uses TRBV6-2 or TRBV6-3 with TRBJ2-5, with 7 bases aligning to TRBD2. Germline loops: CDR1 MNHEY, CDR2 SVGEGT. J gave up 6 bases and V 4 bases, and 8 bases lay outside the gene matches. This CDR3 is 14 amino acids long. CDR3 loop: CASSSPGLSKTQYF. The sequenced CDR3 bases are TGTGCCAGCAGTTCTCCGGGACTATCTAAGACC.

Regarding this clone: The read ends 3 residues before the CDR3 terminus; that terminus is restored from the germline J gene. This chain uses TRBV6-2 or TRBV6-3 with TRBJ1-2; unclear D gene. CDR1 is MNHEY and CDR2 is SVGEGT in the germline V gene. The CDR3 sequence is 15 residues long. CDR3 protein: CATKNPHPSSYDYTF. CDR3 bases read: TGTGCCACTAAGAATCCGCACCCTAGCTCCTACGAC.

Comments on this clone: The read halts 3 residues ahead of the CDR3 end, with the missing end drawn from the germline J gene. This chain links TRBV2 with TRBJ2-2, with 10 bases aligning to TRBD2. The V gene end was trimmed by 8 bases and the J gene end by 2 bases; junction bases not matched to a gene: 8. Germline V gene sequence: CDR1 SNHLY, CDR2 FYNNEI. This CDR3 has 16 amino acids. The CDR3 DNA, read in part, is TGTGCCAGCTGGCCTAGCGGGAGAAGAAACACCGGGGAG. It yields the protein CASWPSGRRNTGE. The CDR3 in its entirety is CASWPSGRRNTGELFF.

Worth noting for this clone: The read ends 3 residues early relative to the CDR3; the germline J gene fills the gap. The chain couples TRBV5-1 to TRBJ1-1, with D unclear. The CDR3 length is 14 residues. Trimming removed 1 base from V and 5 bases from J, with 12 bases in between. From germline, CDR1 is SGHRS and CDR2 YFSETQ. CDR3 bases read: TGCGCCAGCAGCTTGATCTCCGAAGGGACTGAA. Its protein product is CASSLISEGTE. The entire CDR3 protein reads CASSLISEGTEAFF. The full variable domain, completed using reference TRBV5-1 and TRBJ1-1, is KAGVTQTPRYLIKTRGQQVTLSCSPISGHRSVSWYQQTPGQGLQFLFEYFSETQRNKGNFPGRFSGRQFSNSRSEMNVSTLELGDSALYLCASSLISEGTEAFFGQGTRLTVV.

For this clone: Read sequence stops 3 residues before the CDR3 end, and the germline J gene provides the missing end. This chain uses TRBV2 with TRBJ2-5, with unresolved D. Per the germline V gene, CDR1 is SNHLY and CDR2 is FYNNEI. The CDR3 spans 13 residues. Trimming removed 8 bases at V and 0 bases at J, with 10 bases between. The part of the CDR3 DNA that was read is TGTGCCAGCCCCGACTCCAACCAAGAGACC. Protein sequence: CASPDSNQET. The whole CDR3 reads CASPDSNQETQYF.

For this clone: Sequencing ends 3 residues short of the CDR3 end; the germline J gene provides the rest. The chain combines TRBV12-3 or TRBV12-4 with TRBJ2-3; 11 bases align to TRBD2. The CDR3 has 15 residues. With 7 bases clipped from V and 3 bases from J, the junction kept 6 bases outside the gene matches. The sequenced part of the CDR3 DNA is TGTGCCAGCATCATGAGACTAGCGGGGACAGATACG. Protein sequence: CASIMRLAGTDT. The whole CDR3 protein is CASIMRLAGTDTQYF.

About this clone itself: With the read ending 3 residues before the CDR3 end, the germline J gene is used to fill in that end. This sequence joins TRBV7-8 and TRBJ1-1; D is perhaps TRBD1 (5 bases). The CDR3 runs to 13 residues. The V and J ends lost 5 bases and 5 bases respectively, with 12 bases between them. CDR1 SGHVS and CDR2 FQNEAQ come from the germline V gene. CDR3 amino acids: CASSLGGGTEAFF. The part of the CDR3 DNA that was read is TGTGCCAGCAGCCTGGGGGGAGGTACTGAA.

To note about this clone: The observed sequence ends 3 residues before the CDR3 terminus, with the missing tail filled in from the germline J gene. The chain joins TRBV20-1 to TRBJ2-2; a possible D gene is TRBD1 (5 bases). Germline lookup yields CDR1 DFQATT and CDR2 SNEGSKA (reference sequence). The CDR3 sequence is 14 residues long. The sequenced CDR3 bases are TGCAGTGCTAGAACCAGGGCTGATAATTCACCG. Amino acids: CSARTRADNSP. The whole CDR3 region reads CSARTRADNSPLFF.

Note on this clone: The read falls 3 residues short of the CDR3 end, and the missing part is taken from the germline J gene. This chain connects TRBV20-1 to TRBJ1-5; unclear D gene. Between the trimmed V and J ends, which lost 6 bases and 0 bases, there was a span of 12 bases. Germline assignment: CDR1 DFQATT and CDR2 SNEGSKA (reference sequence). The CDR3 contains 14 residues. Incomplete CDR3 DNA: TGCAGTGCCCACAGCGGCAGTAGCAATCAGCCC. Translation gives CSAHSGSSNQP. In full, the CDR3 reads CSAHSGSSNQPQHF.

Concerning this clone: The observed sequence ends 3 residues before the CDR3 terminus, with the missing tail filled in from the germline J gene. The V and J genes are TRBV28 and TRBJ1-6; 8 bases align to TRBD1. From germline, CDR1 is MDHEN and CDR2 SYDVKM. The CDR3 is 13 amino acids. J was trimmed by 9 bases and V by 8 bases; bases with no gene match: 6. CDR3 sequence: CASRTGLPSPLHF. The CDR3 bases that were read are TGTGCCAGCCGGACAGGGCTCCCTTCACCC.

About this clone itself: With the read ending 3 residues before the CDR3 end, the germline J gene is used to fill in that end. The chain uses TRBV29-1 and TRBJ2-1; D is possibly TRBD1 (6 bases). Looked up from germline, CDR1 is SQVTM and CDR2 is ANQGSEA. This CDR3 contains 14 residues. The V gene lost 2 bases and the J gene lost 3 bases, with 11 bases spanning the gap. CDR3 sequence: CSVESRGIYNEQFF. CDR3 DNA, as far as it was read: TGCAGCGTTGAAAGCAGGGGAATCTACAATGAG.

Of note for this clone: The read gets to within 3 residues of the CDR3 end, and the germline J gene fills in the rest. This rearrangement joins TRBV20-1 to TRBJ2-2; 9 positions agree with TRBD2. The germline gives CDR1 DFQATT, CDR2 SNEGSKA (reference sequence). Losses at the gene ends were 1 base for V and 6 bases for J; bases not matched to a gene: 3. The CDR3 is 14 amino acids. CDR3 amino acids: CSARVSGGPGELFF. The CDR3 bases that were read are TGCAGTGCTAGAGTTAGCGGGGGACCCGGGGAG.

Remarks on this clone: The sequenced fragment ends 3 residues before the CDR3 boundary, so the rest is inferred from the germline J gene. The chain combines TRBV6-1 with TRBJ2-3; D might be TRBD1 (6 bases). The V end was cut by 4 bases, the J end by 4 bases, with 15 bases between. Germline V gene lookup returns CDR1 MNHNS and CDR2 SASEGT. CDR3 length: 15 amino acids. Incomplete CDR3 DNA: TGTGCCAGCAGTGGAGGCAGGGGCGAATCAGATACG. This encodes CASSGGRGESDT. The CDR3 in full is CASSGGRGESDTQYF.

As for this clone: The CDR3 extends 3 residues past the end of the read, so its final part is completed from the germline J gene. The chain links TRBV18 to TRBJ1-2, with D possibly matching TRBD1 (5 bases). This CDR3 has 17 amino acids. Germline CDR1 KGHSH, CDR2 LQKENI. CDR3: CASSPRLAGDLTDTYTF. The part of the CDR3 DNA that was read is TGTGCCAGCTCACCCCGACTAGCGGGAGATTTGACAGATACC.

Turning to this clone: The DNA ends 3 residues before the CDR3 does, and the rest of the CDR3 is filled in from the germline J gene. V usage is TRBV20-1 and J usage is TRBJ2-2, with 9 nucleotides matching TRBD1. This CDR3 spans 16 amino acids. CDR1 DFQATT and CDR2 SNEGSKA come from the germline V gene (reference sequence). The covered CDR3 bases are TGCAGTGCGGGGGGGACAGGGACTTCTGGGGCCAACGTG. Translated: CSAGGTGTSGANV. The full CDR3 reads CSAGGTGTSGANVLFF.

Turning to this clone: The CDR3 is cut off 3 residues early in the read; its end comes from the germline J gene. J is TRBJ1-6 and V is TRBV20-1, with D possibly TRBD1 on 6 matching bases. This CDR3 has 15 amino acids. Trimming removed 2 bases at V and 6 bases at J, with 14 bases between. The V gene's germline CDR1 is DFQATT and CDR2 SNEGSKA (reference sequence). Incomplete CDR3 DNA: TGCAGTGCTAGAAACCCGGGACAACGTAATTCACCC. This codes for CSARNPGQRNSP. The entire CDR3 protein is CSARNPGQRNSPLHF.

Partial CDR3 DNA: TGTGCCAGATTCCCGGGACAGGGTGAGGAGCCA. This gives the protein CARFPGQGEEP. The CDR3 reads in full as CARFPGQGEEPLFF. The chain is built from TRBV19 and TRBJ1-4; 9 bases map to TRBD1. The CDR3 goes on 3 residues after the read ends, and that part is filled in from the germline J gene. CDR1 and CDR2 (germline): LNHDA, SQIVND (reference sequence). The CDR3 covers 14 residues.

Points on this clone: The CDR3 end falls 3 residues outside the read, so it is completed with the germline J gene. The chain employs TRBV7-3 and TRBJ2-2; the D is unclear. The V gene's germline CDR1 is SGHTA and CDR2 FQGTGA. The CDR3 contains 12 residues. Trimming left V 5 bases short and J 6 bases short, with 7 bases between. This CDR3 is CASSPPSGELFF. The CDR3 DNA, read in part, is TGTGCCAGCAGCCCCCCCTCCGGGGAG.

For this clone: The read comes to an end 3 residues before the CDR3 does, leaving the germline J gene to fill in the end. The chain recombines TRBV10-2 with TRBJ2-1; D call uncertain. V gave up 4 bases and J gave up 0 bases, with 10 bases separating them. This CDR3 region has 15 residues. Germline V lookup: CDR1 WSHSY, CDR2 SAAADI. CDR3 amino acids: CASSGLLGSYNEQFF. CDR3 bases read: TGCGCCAGCAGTGGATTGCTCGGCTCCTACAATGAG.

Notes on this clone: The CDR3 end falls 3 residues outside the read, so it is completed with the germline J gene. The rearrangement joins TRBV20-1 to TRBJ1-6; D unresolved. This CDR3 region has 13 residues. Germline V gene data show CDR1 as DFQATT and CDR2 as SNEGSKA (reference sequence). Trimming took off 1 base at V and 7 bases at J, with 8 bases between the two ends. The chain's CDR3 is CSARGPGNSPLHF. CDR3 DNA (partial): TGCAGTGCTAGAGGACCAGGAAATTCACCC.

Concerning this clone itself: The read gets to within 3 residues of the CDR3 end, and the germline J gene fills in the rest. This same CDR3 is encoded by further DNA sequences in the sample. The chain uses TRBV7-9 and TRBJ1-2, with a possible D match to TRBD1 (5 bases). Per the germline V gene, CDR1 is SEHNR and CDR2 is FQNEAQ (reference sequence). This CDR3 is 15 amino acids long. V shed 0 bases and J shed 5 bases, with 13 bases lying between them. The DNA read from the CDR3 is TGTGCCAGCAGCTTAGCAAGGGGATCTGAGTATGGC. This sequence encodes CASSLARGSEYG. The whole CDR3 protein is CASSLARGSEYGYTF.

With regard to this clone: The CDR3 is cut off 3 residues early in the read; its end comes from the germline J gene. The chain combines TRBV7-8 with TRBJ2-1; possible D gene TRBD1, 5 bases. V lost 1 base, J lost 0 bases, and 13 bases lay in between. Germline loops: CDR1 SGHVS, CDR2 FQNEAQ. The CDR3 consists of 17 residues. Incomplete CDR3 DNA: TGTGCCAGCAGCTTAGTAAGAAGGGGAAGCTCCTACAATGAG. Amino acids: CASSLVRRGSSYNE. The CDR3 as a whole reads CASSLVRRGSSYNEQFF.

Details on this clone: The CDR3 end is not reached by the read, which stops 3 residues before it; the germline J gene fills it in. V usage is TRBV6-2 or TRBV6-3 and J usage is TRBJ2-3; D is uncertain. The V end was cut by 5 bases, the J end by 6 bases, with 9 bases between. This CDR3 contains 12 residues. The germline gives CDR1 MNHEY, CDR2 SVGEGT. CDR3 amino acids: CASSQIVDTQYF. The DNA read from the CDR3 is TGTGCCAGCAGTCAAATAGTGGATACG.

The sequenced part of the CDR3 DNA is TGCAGTGCTAGAGATTGGGGGGCTAGCGGGGGGCCGGCCCTCACAGATACG. This gives the protein CSARDWGASGGPALTDT. The full CDR3 protein is CSARDWGASGGPALTDTQYF. The gene calls are TRBV20-1 and TRBJ2-3, with TRBD2 matching over 11 bases. The read terminates 3 residues before the CDR3 end, so the remaining end is supplied by the germline J gene. The CDR3 runs 20 residues. Trimming took 0 bases from V and 2 from J; bases not matched to a gene: 16. Germline CDR1 is DFQATT and CDR2 is SNEGSKA (reference sequence).

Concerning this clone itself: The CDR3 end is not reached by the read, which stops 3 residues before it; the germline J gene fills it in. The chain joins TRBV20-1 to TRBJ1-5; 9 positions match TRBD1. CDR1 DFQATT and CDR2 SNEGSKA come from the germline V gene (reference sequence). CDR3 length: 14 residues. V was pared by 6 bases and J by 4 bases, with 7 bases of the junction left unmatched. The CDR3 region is CSARTGATNQPQHF. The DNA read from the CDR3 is TGCAGTGCCAGGACAGGGGCTACTAATCAGCCC.

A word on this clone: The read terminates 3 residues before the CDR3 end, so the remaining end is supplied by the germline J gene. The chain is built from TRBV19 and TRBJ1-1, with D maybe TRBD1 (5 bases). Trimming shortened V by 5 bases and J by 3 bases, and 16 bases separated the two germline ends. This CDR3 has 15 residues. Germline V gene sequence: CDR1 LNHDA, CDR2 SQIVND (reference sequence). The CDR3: CASSDGAPPDTEAFF. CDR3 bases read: TGTGCCAGTAGTGATGGGGCACCTCCGGACACTGAA.

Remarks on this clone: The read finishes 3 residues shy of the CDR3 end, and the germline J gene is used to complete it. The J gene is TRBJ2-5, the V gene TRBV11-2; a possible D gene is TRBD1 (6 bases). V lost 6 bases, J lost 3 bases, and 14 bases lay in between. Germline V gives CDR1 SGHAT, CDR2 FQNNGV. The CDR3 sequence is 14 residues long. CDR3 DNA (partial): TGTGCCAGCAGTACCCGGACAGCCAAAGAGACC. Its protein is CASSTRTAKET. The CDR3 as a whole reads CASSTRTAKETQYF.

CDR3 in amino acids: CASNLNGGAGQPQHF. Incomplete CDR3 DNA: TGTGCCAGCAACCTTAATGGGGGCGCGGGTCAGCCC. The rearrangement links TRBV6-2 or TRBV6-3 to TRBJ1-5; TRBD1 might be the D (6 bases). Sequencing ends 3 residues short of the CDR3 end; the germline J gene provides the rest. Germline assignment: CDR1 MNHEY and CDR2 SVGEGT. The CDR3 consists of 15 residues. Trimming left V 7 bases short and J 6 bases short, with 19 bases between.